This T cell receptor (beta chain) was identified in a study of cytomegalovirus exposure and HLA in healthy donors. Study-level results: Most TCRs appeared rarely, but some public TCRs recurred in many donors.

PCR was performed using 60 Vbeta and 13 Jbeta primers. Profiled with immunoSEQ multiplex PCR; TCRdb holds only in-frame clones, not every one. The data contain fewer than 150,000 clones, 65% to 85% of them singletons. CDR1 and CDR2 (germline): SGHDT, YYEEEE. This CDR3 has 15 amino acids. V was clipped by 3 bases and J by 2 bases; unmatched bases: 4. With regard to this clone: Its antigen is still unknown.

What was sequenced was PBMCs. The chain uses TRBV5-6 and TRBJ2-3; TRBD1 agrees at 9 bases. The TCR comes from a man in his fifties in good health and CMV-seronegative. The CDR3 region has the DNA TGTGCCAGCAGCTCCTTACAGGGGGCCACAGATACGCAGTATTTT. This gives the protein CASSSLQGATDTQYF. Combining the CDR3 with reference TRBV5-6 and TRBJ2-3 gives the whole variable domain DAGVTQSPTHLIKTRGQQVTLRCSPKSGHDTVSWYQQALGQGPQFIFQYYEEEERQRGNFPDRFSGHQFPNYSSELNVNALLLGDSALYLCASSSLQGATDTQYFGPGTRLTVL.